The subject of this entry is one TCR beta chain. The CDR3 length is 14 residues. Trimming at V came to 8 bases and at J to 7 bases, leaving 7 bases not matched to a gene. From germline, CDR1 is SNHLY and CDR2 FYNNEI. These data belong to a study of T cell changes during pregnancy in multiple sclerosis. Some clones are missing from TCRdb's copy, which holds only in-frame ones; the method was immunoSEQ multiplex PCR. The sample yields around 30,000 clones, approximately 94% seen once. This receptor was identified in a female donor with multiple sclerosis, enrolled in a pregnancy study. The gene calls are TRBV2 and TRBJ1-4, with 10 positions matching TRBD1. The sequencing used CD4+ T cells from peripheral blood mononuclear cells, collected in the second trimester of pregnancy. The CDR3 sequence: CASGKDRGREKLFF. DNA of the CDR3: TGTGCCAGCGGAAAAGACAGGGGGCGTGAAAAACTGTTTTTT. Using reference TRBV2 and TRBJ1-4 for the parts outside the CDR3, the full variable domain is EPEVTQTPSHQVTQMGQEVILRCVPISNHLYFYWYRQILGQKVEFLVSFYNNEISEKSEIFDDQFSVERPDGSNFTLKIRSTKLEDSAMYFCASGKDRGREKLFFGSGTQLSVL.